The rows below give T cell receptor beta chains drawn from one sample of a study of T cell repertoires in cytomegalovirus infection. Their antigens remain unidentified. TCRdb redid the calling of the reads with MiXCR, one entry per CDR3 protein. The table shows some 940,000 distinct CDR3 sequences, with around 31% occurring only once. The specimen was cultured CD8+ T cells from PBMCs, collected from culture after CMV antigen stimulation. These receptor sequences come from a human donor in good health (CMV status not recorded). Some clones in this sample may be carry-over from other donors' samples. Both conserved end residues are part of each CDR3. A D gene is named only where the DNA matches it firmly. Expanded clones are given a class, and other clones once, few, many or no size at all.

d_call j_call cdr3_length v_call clone_size cdr3_nt cdr3_aa
NA TRBJ2-5 14 TRBV7-6 NA TGTACCAGCAGCTTAGCAGCGGGTGGGGAGACCCAGTACTTC CTSSLAAGGETQYF
NA TRBJ2-5 13 TRBV4-2 few TGTGCCAGCAGCCAAGACAACCAAGAGACCCAGTACTTC CASSQDNQETQYF
NA TRBJ2-7 15 TRBV7-8 few TGTGCCAGCAGCCTCTCCGGGTTCAACTCCTACGAGCAGTACTTC CASSLSGFNSYEQYF
NA TRBJ2-3 12 TRBV10-3 NA TGTGCCACCCTTACAGAGGCAGATACGCAGTATTTT CATLTEADTQYF
TRBD1 TRBJ2-5 16 TRBV7-9 NA TGTGCCAGCAGCTTAGAGGGGCAGGGGGTTGTAAAGACCCAGTACTTC CASSLEGQGVVKTQYF
TRBD1 TRBJ2-3 12 TRBV7-9 many TGTGCCAGCAGCTGGACAGGAGATACGCAGTATTTT CASSWTGDTQYF
NA TRBJ2-7 11 TRBV10-1 NA TGCGTCAGCAGTGATAATTACGAGCAGTACTTC CVSSDNYEQYF
NA TRBJ2-5 13 TRBV12-3/TRBV12-4 few TGTGCCAGCAGTCCAGCGGTATGGGAGACCCAGTACTTC CASSPAVWETQYF
NA TRBJ1-1 12 TRBV19 NA TGTGCCAGTAGTACGGGGGCGAATGAAGCTTTCTTT CASSTGANEAFF
TRBD2 TRBJ2-5 17 TRBV7-2 many TGTGCCAGCAGCCCAGAGACTAGCGGGGGGGCCGGGGAGACCCAGTACTTC CASSPETSGGAGETQYF
NA TRBJ1-2 15 TRBV7-3 few TGTGCCAGCAGCCCCCGGCAGGGCAACTTCTATGGCTACACCTTC CASSPRQGNFYGYTF
TRBD1 TRBJ1-2 16 TRBV12-5 NA TGTGCTAGTGGTATTGGGACAGGGAAAGAAGGCTATGGCTACACCTTC CASGIGTGKEGYGYTF
NA TRBJ1-1 12 TRBV15 few TGTGCCGTCAGGGTTGGAGCCACTGAAGCTTTCTTT CAVRVGATEAFF
NA TRBJ2-1 16 TRBV12-3/TRBV12-4 NA TGTGCCAGCAGTTTAGGGGGGGCGGGGGTCTACAATGAGCAGTTCTTC CASSLGGAGVYNEQFF
TRBD1 TRBJ2-7 15 TRBV7-6 few TGTGCCAGCAGCTTAACCCTGACAGGGACCTACGAGCAGTACTTC CASSLTLTGTYEQYF